This is a list of T cell receptor beta chains from one sample in a study of vaccination and CD4 T cells after COVID-19. The antigens of these receptors remain unknown. In TCRdb, the PCR reads were re-called with MiXCR into one record per CDR3 protein. The sample includes 25,000 to 30,000 distinct CDR3 sequences, less than 45% seen only once; the top ten take around 5.1%. The sequenced sample was CD4+ T cells from blood, cultured in vitro, obtained about 7 months after SARS-CoV-2 vaccination. The receptors were sampled from a human donor who had recovered from COVID-19. CDR3s include the opening cysteine and the closing phenylalanine or tryptophan.

v_gene,j_gene,CDR3aa
TRBV7-6,TRBJ2-7,CASSSMGTEPYEQYF
TRBV20-1,TRBJ2-3,CSAASRDLTDTQYF
TRBV5-1,TRBJ2-7,CASSVQGAASYEQYF
TRBV20-1,TRBJ2-5,CSGGGTETQYF
TRBV2,TRBJ1-5,CASREGPYSNQPQHF
TRBV20-1,TRBJ2-1,CSAGRTNKNEQFF
TRBV20-1,TRBJ2-3,CSAFLAGDTQYF
TRBV6-1,TRBJ2-7,CASTRQGPGLYF
TRBV20-1,TRBJ2-5,CSQTGTAETQYF
TRBV7-8,TRBJ2-7,CASSDDQGHPYF
TRBV28,TRBJ2-7,CASSFGAEGREQYF
TRBV7-3,TRBJ2-1,CASSRRRLGANEQFF
TRBV7-8,TRBJ1-2,CASSLTGGNYGYTF
TRBV7-2,TRBJ1-5,CASSSESGTGRGQPQHF
TRBV19,TRBJ2-3,CASRGQGTDTQYF
TRBV28,TRBJ2-2,CASSWSGGFTGELFF
TRBV29-1,TRBJ1-2,CSVGTGPQMGYGYTF
TRBV10-1,TRBJ1-2,CASSEQGARGYTF
TRBV6-1,TRBJ2-3,CASSEPPGSEVSDTQYF
TRBV27,TRBJ2-7,CASSRTSGTYEQYF
TRBV7-3,TRBJ2-3,CASSSDRYTDTQYF
TRBV19,TRBJ2-5,CASSRTDAKQETQYF
TRBV29-1,TRBJ1-5,CSAQGAEDQPQHF
TRBV6-1,TRBJ2-1,CASSLENEQFF
TRBV20-1,TRBJ1-6,CSASITTRNSPLHF
TRBV11-1,TRBJ2-7,CASSLASGYEQYF
TRBV29-1,TRBJ1-2,CSVEIDYGYTF
TRBV20-1,TRBJ2-7,CSARDHAGGPFASIEQYF
TRBV18,TRBJ2-7,CASSPGTSGSYEQYF